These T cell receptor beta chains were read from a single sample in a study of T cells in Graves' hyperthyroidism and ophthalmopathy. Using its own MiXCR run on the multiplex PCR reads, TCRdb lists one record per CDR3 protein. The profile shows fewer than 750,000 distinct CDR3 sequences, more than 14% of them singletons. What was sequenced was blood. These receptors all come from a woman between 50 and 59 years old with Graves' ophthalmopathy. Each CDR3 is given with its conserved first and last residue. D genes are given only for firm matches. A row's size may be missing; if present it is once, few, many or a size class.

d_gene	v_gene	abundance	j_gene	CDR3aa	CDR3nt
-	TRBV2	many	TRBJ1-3	CASSLVVDTIYF	TGTGCCAGCAGCCTGGTTGTTGACACCATATATTTT
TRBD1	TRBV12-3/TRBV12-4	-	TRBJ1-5	CASSLRDRWKPQHF	TGTGCCAGCAGTTTAAGGGACAGGTGGAAGCCCCAGCATTTT
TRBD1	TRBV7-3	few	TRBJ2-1	CASSPDRGGTDEQFF	TGTGCCAGCAGCCCGGACAGGGGGGGTACTGATGAGCAGTTCTTC
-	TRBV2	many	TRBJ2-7	CASSDASEQYF	TGTGCCAGCAGTGATGCGAGCGAGCAGTACTTC
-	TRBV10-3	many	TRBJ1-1	CAIKLQGGNTEAFF	TGTGCCATCAAACTACAGGGTGGCAACACTGAAGCTTTCTTT
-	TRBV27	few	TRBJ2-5	CASSLIDGSRKTQYF	TGTGCCAGCAGTTTAATAGACGGGAGCCGCAAGACCCAGTACTTC
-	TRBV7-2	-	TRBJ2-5	CASSLVHRRGGTQYF	TGTGCCAGCAGCTTAGTCCACCGGAGAGGAGGGACCCAGTACTTC
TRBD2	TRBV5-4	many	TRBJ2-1	CASSPGLARTIREQFF	TGTGCCAGCAGCCCAGGACTAGCTCGCACCATTCGCGAGCAGTTCTTC
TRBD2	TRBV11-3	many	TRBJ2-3	CASSFGGSGNWPQYF	TGTGCCAGCAGCTTCGGCGGGAGTGGAAATTGGCCGCAGTATTTT
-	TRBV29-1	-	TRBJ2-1	CSAERRDSLSYNEQFF	TGCAGCGCGGAAAGGAGGGACAGCCTCTCCTACAATGAGCAGTTCTTC
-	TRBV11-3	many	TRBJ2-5	CASSLFRQETQYF	TGTGCCAGCAGCTTATTCCGTCAAGAGACCCAGTACTTC
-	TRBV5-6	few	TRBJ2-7	CASSLVGKTYEQYF	TGTGCCAGCAGCTTGGTGGGGAAGACATACGAGCAGTACTTC
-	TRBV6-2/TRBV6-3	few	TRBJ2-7	CASSYTPVGRLFLNYEQYF	TGTGCCAGCAGTTATACCCCGGTTGGGAGGCTTTTTTTAAATTACGAGCAGTACTTC
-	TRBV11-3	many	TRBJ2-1	CASSPPAGEQFF	TGTGCCAGCAGCCCCCCTGCGGGGGAGCAGTTCTTC
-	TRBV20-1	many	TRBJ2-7	CSASETYEQYF	TGCAGTGCTAGTGAGACCTACGAGCAGTACTTC
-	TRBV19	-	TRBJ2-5	CASSTGPRFSETQYF	TGTGCCAGTAGTACAGGTCCAAGATTTTCAGAGACCCAGTACTTC
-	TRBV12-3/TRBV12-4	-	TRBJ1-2	CASRHTGRASYGYTF	TGTGCCAGCAGGCACACAGGGCGCGCCAGTTATGGCTACACCTTC
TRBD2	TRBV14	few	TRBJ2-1	CASSRALAGAFNEQFF	TGTGCCAGCAGCCGGGCTTTGGCGGGAGCGTTCAATGAGCAGTTCTTC
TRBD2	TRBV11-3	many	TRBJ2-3	CASSLPLGTSGKATDTQYF	TGTGCCAGCAGCTTACCCCTCGGGACTAGCGGAAAAGCCACAGATACGCAGTATTTT
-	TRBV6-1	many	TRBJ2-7	CASDEPGRSRYEQYF	TGTGCCAGCGATGAACCGGGTAGGAGTCGATACGAGCAGTACTTC
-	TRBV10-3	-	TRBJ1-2	CASTGDLYGYTF	TGTGCCAGCACCGGGGACCTCTATGGCTACACCTTC
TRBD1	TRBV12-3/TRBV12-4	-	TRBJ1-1	CASNTGELNTEAFF	TGTGCCAGCAATACAGGGGAGTTGAACACTGAAGCTTTCTTT
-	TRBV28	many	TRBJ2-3	CASTFGGARDTQYF	TGTGCCAGCACCTTTGGCGGGGCGAGGGATACGCAGTATTTT
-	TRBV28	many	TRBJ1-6	CASRRQSSYNSPLHF	TGTGCCAGCAGGCGACAGAGCTCCTATAATTCACCCCTCCACTTT
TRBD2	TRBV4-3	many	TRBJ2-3	CASSQDLTGGPFTDTQYF	TGCGCCAGCAGCCAAGATCTCACGGGAGGGCCTTTCACAGATACGCAGTATTTT
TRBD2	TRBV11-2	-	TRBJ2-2	CASSLSLAGENTGELFF	TGTGCCAGCAGCTTGTCACTAGCGGGAGAGAACACCGGGGAGCTGTTTTTT
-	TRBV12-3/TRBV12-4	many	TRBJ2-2	CASRKQGVLNTGELFF	TGTGCCAGCAGAAAACAGGGCGTCCTCAACACCGGGGAGCTGTTTTTT
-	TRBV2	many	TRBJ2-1	CASRYTGINEQFF	TGTGCCAGCAGATACACAGGGATCAATGAGCAGTTCTTC
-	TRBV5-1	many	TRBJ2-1	CATRDTGLDDEQFF	TGCGCCACCCGGGACACGGGACTTGACGATGAGCAGTTCTTC
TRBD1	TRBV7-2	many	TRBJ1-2	CASSSNRDRGTGYTF	TGTGCCAGCAGTTCTAACCGGGACAGGGGGACTGGCTACACCTTC
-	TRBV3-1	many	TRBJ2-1	CASSLRLVYNEQFF	TGTGCCAGCAGCTTAAGACTAGTCTACAATGAGCAGTTCTTC
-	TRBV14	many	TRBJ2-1	CASSQEAFSGLSYNEQFF	TGTGCCAGCAGCCAAGAGGCTTTTTCGGGCCTATCATACAATGAGCAGTTCTTC
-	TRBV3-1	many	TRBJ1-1	CASTPGWHTEAFF	TGTGCCAGCACCCCAGGGTGGCACACTGAAGCTTTCTTT
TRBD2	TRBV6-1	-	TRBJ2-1	CAIKPLAGVSGEQFF	TGTGCCATAAAACCTCTAGCGGGAGTGTCCGGTGAGCAGTTCTTC
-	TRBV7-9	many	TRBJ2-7	CASSPRTAEQYF	TGTGCCAGCAGCCCCCGGACAGCCGAGCAGTACTTC
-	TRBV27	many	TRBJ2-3	CASSSRRPGTDTQYF	TGTGCCAGCAGTTCCAGGCGTCCCGGCACAGATACGCAGTATTTT
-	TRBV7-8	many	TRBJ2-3	CASSSERVQDTQYF	TGTGCCAGCAGCTCAGAGCGGGTTCAAGATACGCAGTATTTT
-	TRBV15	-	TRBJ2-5	CATSRTQGETQYF	TGTGCCACCAGCAGGACCCAGGGGGAGACCCAGTACTTC
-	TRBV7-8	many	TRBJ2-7	CASSLGADRTYEQYF	TGTGCCAGCAGCTTAGGAGCGGACCGGACCTACGAGCAGTACTTC